This is a list of T cell receptor beta chains from one sample in a study of somatic mutations in cytotoxic T cells in rheumatoid arthritis. Only in-frame clones appear in the TCRdb table, and some are missing; sequencing was by immunoSEQ multiplex PCR. The sample lists 15,000 to 20,000 clones; less than 90% were seen once. Sequenced: CD8+ T cells sorted from blood. All receptors derive from an adult with rheumatoid arthritis. Both conserved end residues are part of each CDR3. Each record gives: clone size, J gene, D gene, V gene, CDR3 protein, CDR3 DNA. The D gene is left open where the match is weak. Clone sizes are given selectively: once, few, many, or a class where the clone is expanded.

clone size: once
J gene: TRBJ1-1
D gene: TRBD1
V gene: TRBV5-1
CDR3 protein: CASSPTDRVATEAFF
CDR3 DNA: TGCGCCAGCAGCCCTACGGACAGGGTGGCCACTGAAGCTTTCTTT

clone size: once
J gene: TRBJ2-6
D gene: -
V gene: TRBV7-3
CDR3 protein: CASSPDSFANVLTF
CDR3 DNA: TGTGCCAGCAGCCCCGACAGTTTCGCCAACGTCCTGACTTTC

clone size: few
J gene: TRBJ2-3
D gene: TRBD2
V gene: TRBV6-1
CDR3 protein: CASSEEGGGATDTQYF
CDR3 DNA: TGTGCCAGCAGTGAAGAGGGCGGGGGGGCGACAGATACGCAGTATTTT

clone size: -
J gene: TRBJ2-1
D gene: TRBD2
V gene: TRBV6-6
CDR3 protein: CASSSKAGGYNEQFF
CDR3 DNA: TGTGCCAGCAGCTCAAAAGCGGGGGGTTACAATGAGCAGTTCTTC

clone size: -
J gene: TRBJ1-6
D gene: -
V gene: TRBV5-1
CDR3 protein: CASTGRADSPLHF
CDR3 DNA: TGTGCCAGCACCGGCAGGGCTGATTCACCCCTCCACTTT

clone size: -
J gene: TRBJ2-1
D gene: TRBD1
V gene: TRBV7-6
CDR3 protein: CASSLGQAPSEQFF
CDR3 DNA: TGTGCCAGCAGTCTAGGACAGGCGCCCAGTGAGCAGTTCTTC

clone size: few
J gene: TRBJ1-4
D gene: -
V gene: TRBV4-1
CDR3 protein: CASSQAQSNEKLFF
CDR3 DNA: TGCGCCAGCAGCCAAGCTCAGTCTAATGAAAAACTGTTTTTT

clone size: -
J gene: TRBJ1-1
D gene: -
V gene: TRBV27
CDR3 protein: CASWLTGNTEAFF
CDR3 DNA: TGTGCCAGCTGGCTGACAGGGAACACTGAAGCTTTCTTT

clone size: -
J gene: TRBJ1-2
D gene: TRBD1
V gene: TRBV30
CDR3 protein: CAWTHPNRDSSNYGYTF
CDR3 DNA: TGTGCCTGGACCCACCCCAACCGGGACAGCTCTAACTATGGCTACACCTTC

clone size: -
J gene: TRBJ2-5
D gene: -
V gene: TRBV11-2
CDR3 protein: CASSPTRVETQYF
CDR3 DNA: TGTGCCAGCAGCCCCACCAGGGTGGAGACCCAGTACTTC

clone size: -
J gene: TRBJ2-6
D gene: TRBD1
V gene: TRBV10-2
CDR3 protein: CASSEWGTGSSGANVLTF
CDR3 DNA: TGCGCCAGCAGTGAGTGGGGGACAGGGTCCTCTGGGGCCAACGTCCTGACTTTC

clone size: -
J gene: TRBJ2-1
D gene: -
V gene: TRBV27
CDR3 protein: CASSLRQHEQFF
CDR3 DNA: TGTGCCAGCAGTTTAAGACAGCATGAGCAGTTCTTC

clone size: -
J gene: TRBJ2-3
D gene: -
V gene: TRBV5-6
CDR3 protein: CASRIGQLADTQYF
CDR3 DNA: TGTGCCAGCAGAATCGGACAGCTAGCCGATACGCAGTATTTT

clone size: -
J gene: TRBJ2-1
D gene: -
V gene: TRBV6-1
CDR3 protein: CASRLQGDDEQFF
CDR3 DNA: TGTGCCAGCAGACTACAGGGTGACGATGAGCAGTTCTTC

clone size: -
J gene: TRBJ2-7
D gene: TRBD2
V gene: TRBV27
CDR3 protein: CASSPSSGGAYEQYF
CDR3 DNA: TGTGCCAGCAGTCCCTCCAGCGGGGGGGCCTACGAGCAGTACTTC

clone size: medium-sized
J gene: TRBJ2-1
D gene: -
V gene: TRBV7-9
CDR3 protein: CASSSPQGGNEQFF
CDR3 DNA: TGTGCCAGCAGCTCCCCGCAGGGGGGGAATGAGCAGTTCTTC

clone size: -
J gene: TRBJ2-1
D gene: -
V gene: TRBV7-6
CDR3 protein: CASTDPGVVTYNEQFF
CDR3 DNA: TGTGCCAGCACCGACCCCGGGGTGGTAACATACAATGAGCAGTTCTTC

clone size: -
J gene: TRBJ2-3
D gene: -
V gene: TRBV5-6
CDR3 protein: CASSLGGGGTDTQYF
CDR3 DNA: TGTGCCAGCAGCTTGGGGGGCGGCGGCACAGATACGCAGTATTTT

clone size: -
J gene: TRBJ1-2
D gene: -
V gene: TRBV7-9
CDR3 protein: CASSFRGVGEGYTF
CDR3 DNA: TGTGCCAGCAGCTTCCGGGGGGTTGGGGAAGGCTACACCTTC

clone size: -
J gene: TRBJ2-1
D gene: TRBD2
V gene: TRBV11-2
CDR3 protein: CASSYASGGAYNEQFF
CDR3 DNA: TGTGCCAGCAGCTATGCGAGCGGGGGGGCCTATAATGAGCAGTTCTTC